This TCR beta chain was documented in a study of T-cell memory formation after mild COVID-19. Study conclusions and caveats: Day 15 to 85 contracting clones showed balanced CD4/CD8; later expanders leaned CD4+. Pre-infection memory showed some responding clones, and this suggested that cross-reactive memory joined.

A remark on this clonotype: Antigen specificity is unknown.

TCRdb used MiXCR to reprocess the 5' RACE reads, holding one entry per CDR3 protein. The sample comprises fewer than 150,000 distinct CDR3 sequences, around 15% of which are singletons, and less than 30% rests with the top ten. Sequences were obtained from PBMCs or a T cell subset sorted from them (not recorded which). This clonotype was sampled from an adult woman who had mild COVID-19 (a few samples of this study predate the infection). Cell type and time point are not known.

CDR3 sequence: CASSQDRGGLELFF. The CDR3 coding sequence is TGCGCCAGCAGCCAAGATCGCGGGGGTCTAGAACTGTTTTTT. The rearrangement uses TRBV4-1 and TRBJ1-4; possibly TRBD1 for D (5 bases). With 0 bases removed from V and 12 bases from J, the gap between germline ends came to 14 bases. Per germline, CDR1 MGHRA and CDR2 YSYEKL. This CDR3 has 14 residues.